These 13 T cell receptor beta chains were all obtained from the same sample, sequenced in a study of T cells in Graves' hyperthyroidism and ophthalmopathy (dated by TCRdb to the late 2010s). The library was made by multiplex PCR. The sequencer listed for this sample is Illumina HiSeq 2000. The TCR beta CDR3 regions were amplified from the RNA transcripts. A first-round RT-PCR of the TCR CDR3 used the HTBI primer set with the Qiagen OneStep RT-PCR kit. TCRdb took the public reads, trimmed them with fastp at Q25, ran MiXCR for clone calling and kept in-frame beta chains. Under each unique CDR3 protein, matching rows form one entry showing the most common genes and DNA. Counted in this sample were approximately 410,000 distinct CDR3 sequences; around 15% of them appeared once. The top ten clonotypes cover approximately 13% of the sample. Material for sequencing was blood. The receptors derive from a young man with Graves' ophthalmopathy.

This clonotype occurred a few times. The rearrangement links TRBV6-1 to TRBJ1-3, with D possibly being TRBD1 (6 bases). Germline values: CDR1 MNHNS, CDR2 SASEGT. The CDR3 length is 14 residues. Trimming stripped 6 bases from V and 1 base from J, with 10 bases between. The CDR3 DNA follows: TGTGCCAGCAGGAAACAGGGTTCTGGAAACACCATATATTTT. Translation gives CASRKQGSGNTIYF.

As regards this clonotype: This likely reflects a read error, since a far larger clone is one base away. CDR3 bases: TGTGCCAGCAGCCCCCGGGACGGTTCCTACAAGCAGTACTTC. This gives the protein CASSPRDGSYKQYF. The chain combines TRBV3-1 with TRBJ2-7; D is perhaps TRBD1 or TRBD2 (5 bases each). The length of the CDR3 is 14 residues. CDR1 is LGHDT, CDR2 YNNKEL, per germline (reference sequence).

This clonotype was picked up many times. This chain uses TRBV12-3 or TRBV12-4 with TRBJ1-1, with D possibly being TRBD1 (5 bases). Deletions cut 4 bases from V and 7 bases from J, with 13 bases between. This CDR3 has 13 residues. CDR3 sequence: CASSSGDSSEAFF. DNA for the CDR3: TGTGCCAGCAGTTCCGGGGACTCAAGTGAAGCTTTCTTT.

The sample holds a few counts of this clonotype. V and J are TRBV7-9 and TRBJ2-5; 7 nucleotides agree with TRBD1. The CDR3 length is 15 residues. V gave up 5 bases and J gave up 2 bases; unmatched junction bases: 8. Looked up from germline, CDR1 is SEHNR and CDR2 is FQNEAQ (reference sequence). The CDR3, as DNA: TGTGCCAGCAGCCCCCACGGGACAGTACAAGAGACCCAGTACTTC. Its protein product is CASSPHGTVQETQYF.

This clonotype was seen a handful of times. This chain joins TRBV4-1 and TRBJ1-2, with D possibly TRBD1 on 6 matching bases. Germline V gene data show CDR1 as MGHRA and CDR2 as YSYEKL. The length of the CDR3 is 16 residues. V shed 1 base and J shed 4 bases, with 16 bases lying between them. DNA of the CDR3: TGCGCCAGCAGCCAAGTTGGATCGCAGGGGATCTATGGCTACACCTTC. Translation: CASSQVGSQGIYGYTF.

The sample holds a few counts of this clonotype. This sequence joins TRBV29-1 and TRBJ1-1; a weak D match, TRBD1 (5 bases). There are 13 residues in the CDR3. Germline V lookup: CDR1 SQVTM, CDR2 ANQGSEA. Trimming cost V 7 bases and J 4 bases, with 16 bases left between them. CDR3 sequence: CSALRGWGTEAFF. Written as DNA, the CDR3 is TGCAGCGCTTTAAGGGGATGGGGCACTGAAGCTTTCTTT.

Turning to this clonotype: A much larger clonotype is one base distant, so this may be a read error. V and J are TRBV12-3 or TRBV12-4 and TRBJ1-5, with D unresolved. V was trimmed by 11 bases and J by 4 bases, leaving 21 bases between them. The length of the CDR3 is 15 residues. The CDR3 DNA sequence: TGTGCCGGCCATCAACATTGGGGTGGGAATCAGCCCCAGCATTTT. Protein: CAGHQHWGGNQPQHF.

This clonotype was found many times. The chain joins TRBV29-1 to TRBJ1-1; perhaps TRBD1 as D (6 bases). The CDR3 runs to 12 residues. Trimming stripped 3 bases from V and 5 bases from J, with 10 bases between. CDR1 SQVTM and CDR2 ANQGSEA come from the germline V gene. The CDR3 is CSVDGGLTEAFF. In DNA form, the CDR3 reads TGCAGCGTTGATGGGGGGCTAACTGAAGCTTTCTTT.

This chain links TRBV6-5 with TRBJ1-4; D unresolved. This CDR3 has 15 amino acids. V was pared by 0 bases and J by 13 bases, with 18 bases between. CDR1 is MNHEY, CDR2 SVGAGI, per germline. CDR3 in DNA: TGTGCCAGCAGTTACTCGAAGAACCCCGGAGCGAGACTGTTTTTT. This sequence encodes CASSYSKNPGARLFF.

V gene TRBV5-1 combines with J gene TRBJ2-4, with 8 bases aligning to TRBD2. V was clipped by 6 bases and J by 6 bases; unmatched bases: 11. This CDR3 has 15 amino acids. CDR1 and CDR2 from the germline V gene are SGHRS and YFSETQ. In DNA form, the CDR3 reads TGCGCCAGCAACCTGGGGCGGGGGGCAGGAAACATTCAGTACTTC. Translated, it gives CASNLGRGAGNIQYF.

This clonotype showed up many times. J is TRBJ2-1 and V is TRBV7-9; 8 bases are a match to TRBD2. Per germline, CDR1 SEHNR and CDR2 FQNEAQ (reference sequence). V shed 6 bases and J 2 bases; nucleotides not matched to a gene: 6. The CDR3 contains 15 residues. DNA for the CDR3: TGTGCCAGCAGACCCCGGGAGGGGGCCTACAATGAGCAGTTCTTC. Its protein product is CASRPREGAYNEQFF.

This clonotype has just a few counts. The J gene is TRBJ1-1, the V gene TRBV6-1, with D uncertain. CDR1 and CDR2 from the germline V gene are MNHNS and SASEGT. CDR3 length equals 15 residues. The ends were cut back, 6 bases at V and 5 bases at J, with 19 bases in the middle. The CDR3 nucleotides read TGTGCCAGCAGCGCGGGTAGAACAAGATTAACTGAAGCTTTCTTT. As protein: CASSAGRTRLTEAFF.

This clonotype was detected many times. The chain combines TRBV6-2 or TRBV6-3 with TRBJ1-1; D remains unclear. This CDR3 spans 14 amino acids. Germline V lookup: CDR1 MNHEY, CDR2 SVGEGT. Trimming took 4 bases from V and 4 from J, leaving 13 bases between them. CDR3 loop: CASSWRMEGTEAFF. DNA of the CDR3: TGTGCCAGCAGTTGGAGGATGGAGGGCACTGAAGCTTTCTTT.